These 8 T cell receptor beta chains originate from one sample sequenced in a study of OX40 agonist ivuxolimab in advanced cancers. The method was immunoSEQ multiplex PCR; TCRdb's version includes in-frame clones alone and lacks a portion of them. The sample has tens of thousands of clones, 85% seen once; the top ten hold around 21%. The input for sequencing was CD4+ or CD8+ T cells sorted from blood, taken in a trial of the OX40 agonist ivuxolimab. The receptors originated from an adult with an advanced solid tumor such as melanoma, head and neck, liver or kidney cancer.

Notes on this clone: The sample contains more than one DNA sequence encoding this CDR3. The rearrangement uses TRBV28 and TRBJ1-5; 9 bases align to TRBD1. V lost 3 bases to trimming and J lost 4 bases; unmatched junction nucleotides: 1. This CDR3 region has 14 residues. Germline V gene lookup returns CDR1 MDHEN and CDR2 SYDVKM. In DNA, the CDR3 is TGTGCCAGCAGTTTGGGGACAGGGAATCAGCCCCAGCATTTT. This encodes CASSLGTGNQPQHF.

This clone was detected only once. V is TRBV4-1 and J is TRBJ2-1, with D maybe TRBD1 (6 bases). The V gene lost 0 bases and the J gene lost 6 bases, with 12 bases spanning the gap. The CDR3 covers 15 residues. Germline V CDR1 and CDR2: MGHRA, YSYEKL. The CDR3 loop reads CASSQDRTEGNEQFF. Written as DNA, the CDR3 is TGCGCCAGCAGCCAAGACCGGACAGAGGGCAATGAGCAGTTCTTC.

Here the CDR3 DNA reads TGTGCCAGCAGCTCAGGACAGGGGGCGAACACTGAAGCTTTCTTT. This sequence encodes CASSSGQGANTEAFF. The J gene is TRBJ1-1, the V gene TRBV7-9; 11 nucleotides match TRBD1. V gave up 4 bases and J gave up 1 base; unmatched junction bases: 2. Germline assignment: CDR1 SEHNR and CDR2 FQNEAQ (reference sequence). The CDR3 is 15 amino acids.

This clone is a singleton in its sample. The chain combines TRBV5-6 with TRBJ2-3; TRBD2 agrees at 7 bases. Germline values: CDR1 SGHDT, CDR2 YYEEEE. V lost 0 bases and J lost 2; bases outside the gene matches: 6. This CDR3 comprises 16 residues. The DNA of the CDR3 is TGTGCCAGCAGCTTGGCCTTCAGCGGGGTCACAGATACGCAGTATTTT. Translated: CASSLAFSGVTDTQYF.

In its sample, this clone was seen once. The chain employs TRBV4-3 and TRBJ2-3; D tentatively reads TRBD1 or TRBD2 (6 bases each). Trimming shortened V by 0 bases and J by 3 bases, and 16 bases separated the two germline ends. Germline V lookup: CDR1 LGHNA, CDR2 YSLEER. The CDR3 has 17 residues. The CDR3 protein is CASSQDPGGRGTDTQYF. The CDR3 DNA sequence: TGCGCCAGCAGCCAAGATCCCGGGGGCCGGGGGACAGATACGCAGTATTTT.

This chain joins TRBV28 and TRBJ1-1; TRBD1 is a possible D gene (5 bases). Germline V lookup: CDR1 MDHEN, CDR2 SYDVKM. The CDR3 is 13 residues long. V gave up 3 bases and J gave up 5 bases, with 10 bases separating them. CDR3 protein: CASSLTGGTEAFF. The CDR3 nucleotides read TGTGCCAGCAGTTTGACGGGGGGGACTGAAGCTTTCTTT.

V is TRBV7-6 and J is TRBJ1-2; 9 positions match TRBD1. Germline assignment: CDR1 SGHVS and CDR2 FNYEAQ. This CDR3 has 13 amino acids. V lost 5 bases, J lost 7 bases, and 5 bases stayed unmatched. CDR3 coding DNA: TGTGCCAGCAGCCAGGGACAGGGACGTGGCTACACCTTC. Its protein is CASSQGQGRGYTF.

The V call is TRBV4-1, the J call TRBJ2-7, with D possibly being TRBD1 or TRBD2 (5 bases each). The CDR3 runs 14 residues. V was shortened by 1 base and J by 5 bases, with 12 bases between the two germline ends. CDR1 MGHRA and CDR2 YSYEKL come from the germline V gene. The CDR3: CASSQVGGSDEQYF. The CDR3 DNA reads as TGCGCCAGCAGCCAAGTTGGGGGTAGCGACGAGCAGTACTTC.